These T cell receptor beta chains were read from a single sample in a study of regulatory T cells in long-lasting Graves disease. One entry per CDR3 protein, called by TCRdb with MiXCR from the multiplex PCR reads. The sample consists of about 440,000 distinct CDR3 sequences, 14% to 15% of them appearing once. The same sample was also studied in work on T cells in Graves' hyperthyroidism and ophthalmopathy.

The specimen comprised peripheral blood mononuclear cells (PBMCs), sampled at new diagnosis, from a patient treated with antithyroid drugs. Receptors originate from a woman in her twenties or thirties with Graves disease. The CDR3 runs from the conserved cysteine through the conserved F or W. The order of the fields is V gene, D gene, CDR3 protein. The D gene is left open where the match is weak.

TRBV7-8,.,CASSLRTDLPIEAFF
TRBV5-1,TRBD2,CASSWGGGSGRTNEQFF
TRBV12-3/TRBV12-4,.,CASSLAPGNTGELFF
TRBV29-1,.,CSVETWGKHNEAFF
TRBV14,.,CASSHPVPALYNEQFF
TRBV12-3/TRBV12-4,.,CASSFRGYEQYF
TRBV27,.,CASSIQGGEQYF
TRBV18,.,CASSRHMGLGNYGYTF
TRBV12-3/TRBV12-4,TRBD2,CASNGGRFYNEQFF
TRBV12-3/TRBV12-4,.,CASSGTKEQYF
TRBV6-2/TRBV6-3,.,CASRSSHRFAGGTDTQYF
TRBV9,.,CASSGGQSGAAGTPLHF
TRBV28,TRBD2,CASSLWVSGRETSYEQYF
TRBV3-1,.,CASSQDSYGRNTEAFF
TRBV7-6,.,CASSLLREAETQYF
TRBV12-3/TRBV12-4,.,CASSLRGSNHEQYF
TRBV2,.,CTSISRTSSEEKLFF
TRBV27,.,CASSRTVTGELFF
TRBV12-3/TRBV12-4,.,CASSLQTVNTEAFF
TRBV27,TRBD1,CASRGQGNEQYF
TRBV7-9,TRBD1,CASSRPPDREAYEQYF
TRBV20-1,TRBD2,CSARDRTSGRAEQYF
TRBV5-1,.,CASSSTGPEQFF
TRBV3-1,.,CASSQRGRASTDTQYF